Detailed here is one TCR beta chain. Its antigen remains unidentified. The data stem from a study of early T cells in non-severe SARS-CoV-2 infection. Study-wide background: Sequencing targeted bulk RNA from unsorted whole blood, leaving chains unpaired.

TCRdb independently ran MiXCR on the 5' RACE reads; one entry per CDR3 protein. The data show tens of thousands of distinct CDR3 sequences, 14% seen once. General study findings and limits: Clonotype matching in VDJdb favored anti-spike CD8 responses and did not capture private and CD4 specificities.

CDR1 SEHNR and CDR2 FQNEAQ come from the germline V gene (reference sequence). The V gene end was trimmed by 6 bases and the J gene end by 2 bases; junction bases not matched to a gene: 11. This CDR3 is built from 17 residues. J is TRBJ2-1 and V is TRBV7-9; 9 bases are a match to TRBD2. The material was whole blood, obtained at baseline. The TCR was taken from an adult who was a healthcare worker with PCR-confirmed SARS-CoV-2 infection or an uninfected control (not recorded which). The CDR3 DNA follows: TGTGCCAGCAGATTTAGCGGGAGCCAGGGCCCCTACAATGAGCAGTTCTTC. Amino acid sequence: CASRFSGSQGPYNEQFF.